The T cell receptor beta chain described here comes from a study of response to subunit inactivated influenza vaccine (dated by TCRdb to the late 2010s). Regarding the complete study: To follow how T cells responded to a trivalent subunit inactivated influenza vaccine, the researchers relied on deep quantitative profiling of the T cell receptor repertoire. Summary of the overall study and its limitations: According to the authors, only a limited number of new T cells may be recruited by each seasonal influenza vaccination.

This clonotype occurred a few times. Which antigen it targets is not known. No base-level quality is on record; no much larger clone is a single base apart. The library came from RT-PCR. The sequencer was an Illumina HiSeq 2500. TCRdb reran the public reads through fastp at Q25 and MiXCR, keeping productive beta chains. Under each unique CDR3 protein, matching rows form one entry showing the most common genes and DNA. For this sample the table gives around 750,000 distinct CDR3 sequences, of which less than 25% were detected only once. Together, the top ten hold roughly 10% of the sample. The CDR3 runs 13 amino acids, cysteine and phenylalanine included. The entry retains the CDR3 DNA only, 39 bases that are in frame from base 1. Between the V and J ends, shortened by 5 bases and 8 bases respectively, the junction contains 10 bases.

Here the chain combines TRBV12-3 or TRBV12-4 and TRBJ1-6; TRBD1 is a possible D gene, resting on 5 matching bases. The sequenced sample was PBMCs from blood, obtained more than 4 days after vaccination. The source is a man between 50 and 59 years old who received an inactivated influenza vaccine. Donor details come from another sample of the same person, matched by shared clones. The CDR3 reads CASSLRQYSPLHF. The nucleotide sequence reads TGTGCCAGCAGTCTTAGACAGTATTCACCCCTCCACTTT.